Detailed here is one T cell receptor beta chain. This record belongs to a study of blood T cell repertoires in COVID-19. Sequencing was performed with immunoSEQ multiplex PCR; in TCRdb, only in-frame clones are kept and a portion is missing. Here the sample spans around 110,000 clones, approximately 80% being singletons. CDR1 and CDR2 (germline): KGHSH, LQKENI. Trimming cost V 2 bases and J 0 bases, with 8 bases left between them. The CDR3 consists of 15 residues. The V and J genes are TRBV18 and TRBJ1-3; possible D gene TRBD1, 6 bases. The material sequenced was peripheral blood. The clonotype originates from a man between 65 and 85 years old with active or convalescent COVID-19. CDR3 amino acids: CASSPKDSSGNTIYF. The CDR3 DNA reads TGTGCCAGCTCACCAAAGGACAGCTCTGGAAACACCATATATTTT.